The clone carrying this T cell receptor beta chain was counted only a few times. Its antigen is unidentified. Germline V CDR1 and CDR2: SGHKS, YYEKEE (reference sequence). V lost 1 base to trimming and J lost 7 bases, with 9 bases between them. This CDR3 comprises 12 residues. The data derive from a study of response to subunit inactivated influenza vaccine. TCRdb reprocessed the RT-PCR reads with MiXCR, giving one entry per CDR3 protein. This sample yields around 580,000 distinct CDR3 sequences, of which approximately 12% are seen a single time; about 10% belongs to the top ten. Study-wide results and limits: The authors suggested that few new T cells are recruited per seasonal influenza vaccination.

This sequence was found in a man aged 45-65 years who received an inactivated influenza vaccine. V gene TRBV5-5 combines with J gene TRBJ2-7; no definite D call. The sequencing used PBMCs from blood, collected on the day of vaccination. The CDR3 region is CASSLRQNEQYF. CDR3 nucleotide sequence: TGTGCCAGCAGCTTGCGGCAAAATGAGCAGTACTTC. The full variable domain, completed using reference TRBV5-5 and TRBJ2-7, is DAGVTQSPTHLIKTRGQQVTLRCSPISGHKSVSWYQQVLGQGPQFIFQYYEKEERGRGNFPDRFSARQFPNYSSELNVNALLLGDSALYLCASSLRQNEQYFGPGTRLTVT.